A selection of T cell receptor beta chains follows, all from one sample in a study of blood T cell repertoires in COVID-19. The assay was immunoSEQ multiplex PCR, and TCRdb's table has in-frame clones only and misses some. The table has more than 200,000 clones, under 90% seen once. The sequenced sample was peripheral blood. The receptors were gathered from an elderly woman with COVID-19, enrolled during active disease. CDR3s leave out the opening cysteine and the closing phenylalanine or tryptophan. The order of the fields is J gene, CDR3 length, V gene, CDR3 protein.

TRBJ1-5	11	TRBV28	ASSLSARQPQH
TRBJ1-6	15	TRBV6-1	ASSVELAEVDNSPLH
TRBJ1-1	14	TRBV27	ASLRGFGGMNTEAF
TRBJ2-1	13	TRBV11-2	ASSLGGQGFNEQF
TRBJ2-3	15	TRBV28	ASSLWTTGAYTDTQY
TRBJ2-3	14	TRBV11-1	ASSSPMRSSTDTQY
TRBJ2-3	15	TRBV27	ASSLTSGGMRGDTQY
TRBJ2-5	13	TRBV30	AWSVQAGARETQY
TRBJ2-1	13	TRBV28	ASSFKGQGYNEQF
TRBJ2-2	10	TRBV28	ASLRNTGELF
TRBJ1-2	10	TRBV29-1	SGATEYEGYT
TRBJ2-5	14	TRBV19	ASSPGLAGGGETQY
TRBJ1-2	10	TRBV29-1	SVGGINYGYT
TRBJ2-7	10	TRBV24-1	ATRGNDYEQY
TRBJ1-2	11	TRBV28	ASLRDNNYGYT
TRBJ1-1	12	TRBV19	ASSWQGARTEAF
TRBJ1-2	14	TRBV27	ASSGVTSGANYGYT